The entry below gives a single T cell receptor beta chain sequence along with its context. Using a J-beta primer mix together with a sample-barcoded 5' primer, a second PCR was run for about 6 to 11 cycles. Each CDR3 protein gets one entry after TCRdb re-called the 5' RACE reads with MiXCR. Of roughly 900,000 distinct CDR3 sequences in the sample, around 48% were seen once. The source of the sample is a study of blood T cells in healthy people across ages. CDR3 size: 16 residues. After removal of 6 bases from V and 3 bases from J, the junction contained 10 bases not matched to a gene. The origin of this receptor is a man aged 25-45 years in good health. The sequenced sample consisted of blood. This chain uses TRBV12-3 or TRBV12-4 with TRBJ2-1; 8 nucleotides line up with TRBD1. In DNA, the CDR3 is TGTGCCAGCAGGCACAGCAACAGGGGGGACTACAATGAGCAGTTCTTC. This sequence encodes CASRHSNRGDYNEQFF.